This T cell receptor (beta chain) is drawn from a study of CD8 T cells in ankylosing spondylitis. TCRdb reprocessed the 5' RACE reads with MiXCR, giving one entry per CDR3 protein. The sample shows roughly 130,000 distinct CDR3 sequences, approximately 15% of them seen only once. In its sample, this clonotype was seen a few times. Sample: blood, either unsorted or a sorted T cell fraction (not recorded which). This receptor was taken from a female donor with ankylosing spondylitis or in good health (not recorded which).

CDR3 DNA: TGTGCCAGCAGTTCGTTAGCGGGGGCCAAACCCAATGAGCAGTTCTTC. Encoded protein: CASSSLAGAKPNEQFF. The genes are TRBV6-5 and TRBJ2-1, with 9 bases lining up with TRBD2. The junction had 10 bases not matched to a gene; V was cut back by 4 bases and J by 6 bases. CDR3 length: 16 amino acids. Germline values: CDR1 MNHEY, CDR2 SVGAGI.